The rows below give T cell receptor beta chains drawn from one sample of a study of OX40 agonist ivuxolimab in advanced cancers. Measured with immunoSEQ multiplex PCR; TCRdb has only the in-frame clones, and not every one. The profile covers tens of thousands of clones, with about nine tenths appearing a single time and less than 0.55% taken by the ten largest. Specimen: CD4+ or CD8+ T cells sorted from blood, collected in a trial of the OX40 agonist ivuxolimab. Source of these receptors: an adult with an advanced solid tumor such as melanoma, head and neck, liver or kidney cancer. CDR3s include the opening cysteine and the closing phenylalanine or tryptophan. The D gene is left open where the match is weak. Not every row has a clone size; where given, it reads once, few, many or a size class.

TRBJ1-1 TRBV5-1 NA TRBD1 CASSLGTGMNTEAFF TGCGCCAGCAGCTTGGGGACAGGGATGAACACTGAAGCTTTCTTT
TRBJ1-3 TRBV4-3 NA NA CASSQGATSGNTIYF TGCGCCAGCAGCCAAGGGGCTACGTCTGGAAACACCATATATTTT
TRBJ1-2 TRBV6-6 NA TRBD1 CASSGTGDGYTF TGTGCCAGTTCCGGGACAGGGGATGGCTACACCTTC
TRBJ1-6 TRBV11-3 NA NA CASSFGSYNSPLHF TGTGCCAGCAGCTTTGGCTCCTATAATTCACCCCTCCACTTT
TRBJ2-3 TRBV2 NA NA CASKEPLHTDTQYF TGTGCCAGCAAAGAACCGTTACACACAGATACGCAGTATTTT
TRBJ2-2 TRBV7-8 NA TRBD2 CARGKREGDGELFF TGTGCCAGAGGAAAGCGGGAGGGGGACGGGGAGCTGTTTTTT
TRBJ1-3 TRBV30 NA NA CAWSGGGNTIYF TGTGCCTGGAGTGGGGGGGGAAACACCATATATTTT
TRBJ1-5 TRBV6-1 NA NA CASSVRGDGNQPQHF TGTGCCAGCAGTGTACGAGGCGACGGCAATCAGCCCCAGCATTTT
TRBJ2-7 TRBV6-5 NA TRBD1 CASSRGPPFSEQYF TGTGCCAGCAGTAGGGGGCCCCCTTTTTCCGAGCAGTACTTC
TRBJ2-3 TRBV19 NA NA CASSIGGGGSDTQYF TGTGCCAGTAGTATCGGGGGCGGGGGCTCAGATACGCAGTATTTT
TRBJ1-1 TRBV5-1 NA NA CASSLGRDTEAFF TGCGCCAGCAGCTTAGGCAGAGACACTGAAGCTTTCTTT
TRBJ2-5 TRBV9 NA NA CASSPRGRSETQYF TGTGCCAGCAGCCCCCGGGGTCGTTCGGAGACCCAGTACTTC
TRBJ2-3 TRBV2 once NA CASSVDKRTDTQYF TGTGCCAGCAGTGTGGACAAGCGCACAGATACGCAGTATTTT
TRBJ2-5 TRBV28 NA TRBD2 CASSPRPRGGLPETQYF TGTGCCAGCAGTCCCCGGCCCCGCGGGGGGCTTCCAGAGACCCAGTACTTC
TRBJ1-4 TRBV6-5 NA NA CASRGQGNEKLFF TGTGCCAGCAGAGGGCAGGGTAATGAAAAACTGTTTTTT
TRBJ2-7 TRBV7-2 NA TRBD2 CASSVQLAGPGYEQYF TGTGCCAGCAGCGTTCAGCTAGCGGGCCCCGGCTACGAGCAGTACTTC
TRBJ1-5 TRBV27 once TRBD1 CASTRGQGTHLGNQPQHF TGTGCCAGCACCCGGGGACAGGGGACCCATCTAGGCAATCAGCCCCAGCATTTT
TRBJ1-5 TRBV28 NA NA CASTTYKGLRDQPQHF TGTGCCAGCACCACATACAAGGGTCTAAGGGATCAGCCCCAGCATTTT
TRBJ2-7 TRBV6-5 NA TRBD2 CASSYGREGRQYF TGTGCCAGCAGTTACGGGCGGGAGGGCCGGCAGTACTTC
TRBJ1-4 TRBV5-1 NA TRBD1 CASSLGGQAGNEKLFF TGCGCCAGCAGCTTGGGTGGACAGGCCGGGAATGAAAAACTGTTTTTT
TRBJ2-7 TRBV28 NA TRBD2 CASSTSGRIPYEQYF TGTGCCAGCAGCACTAGCGGAAGAATACCCTACGAGCAGTACTTC